This TCR beta chain appears in the sequencing data of a study of naive and memory T cell subsets (dated by TCRdb to about 2017). Background on the whole study: An open-source, UMI-based TCR alpha and beta sequencing pipeline was applied to sorted naive and memory peripheral blood T cell subsets. RNA was DNase-treated and reverse transcribed with TCR constant-region primers, mostly using SuperScript III. Complete agreement was observed between the functional CMV T cell responses and the IgG serology results.

The method was UMI-ligation and nested PCR. The beta constant-region primer was an equimolar mix of two oligonucleotides covering both TRBC1 and TRBC2. The ligated cDNA went through four rounds of PCR with nested alpha and beta constant-region primers together with the SP2 primer. A single-stranded oligonucleotide containing the SP2 primer and a 12-nucleotide UMI was joined to the 3' end of the cDNA by T4 RNA ligase 1. The ligation reaction was incubated at 16°C for about 20-24 hours. PCR2 was usually performed as a SYBR Green qPCR and halted at a preset threshold so that over-amplification would not occur. All purifications after the first were performed with Agencourt AMPure XP magnetic beads. Library amounts were measured by Qubit and library quality was assessed on a TapeStation, where the main peak was expected at around 650 bp. Pooled libraries were sequenced on an Illumina MiSeq using v2 2x251 paired-end kits, and typically about 0.95-2.3 million reads were obtained per sample. Each sample's library went into the pool at approximately 4.3 nM, and roughly 5-7.5% PhiX was added to help with cluster recognition. The source study handled its data this way. FASTQ reads processed by Demultiplexor were assigned V and J genes by Decombinator through tag matching that tolerated a single base-pair mismatch. Collapsinator used UMIs to correct both sequencing errors and frequency errors arising from PCR heterogeneity. TCRs were translated and CDR3s were extracted from the conserved cysteine to the FGXG phenylalanine by CDR3Translator, with non-productive sequences being flagged. Gini, Shannon entropy and inverse Simpson indices were calculated on repertoires subsampled to equal numbers of UMI-defined TCRs. Clonotype abundance distributions were fitted to a power law by maximum likelihood within the linear range. On one naive CD8 sample, the pipeline and MIGEC gave similar UMI counts, unique TCR numbers and clonal distributions. One analysis removed from the naive repertoire any naive TCRs that were also present in any memory subset from the same donor. A set of several thousand CMV-associated CDR3 sequences, compiled from VDJdb and a published dataset, was used to search the repertoires. TCRdb reanalyzed the raw reads on its own, using fastp at Q25 for trimming and MiXCR for clone calling, and kept in-frame beta chains. Every entry covers one CDR3 protein and lists the most common genes and DNA from its rows. The V and J calls follow TCRdb's processing rather than the paper's. A total of over 110,000 distinct CDR3 sequences appear in this sample, approximately 21% of them only once. The biggest ten clones account for around 0.63% of the sample.

Separate amplification of TCR alpha and beta chain libraries was performed from the second PCR step onward. CMV status of each donor was established by measuring IFNgamma production from CD4+ T cells after fresh PBMCs were stimulated overnight with CMV viral lysate. Miltenyi beads were used first to positively select CD4 T cells, and CD8 T cells were then positively selected from the CD4-negative fraction. Cells were stained for CD3, CD4, CD8, CD45RA, CD27 and a live/dead dye and were sorted on a BD Aria II into four subsets based on CD45RA and CD27. Blood was obtained from a few healthy volunteers, and the blood from each volunteer was fractionated into CD4 and CD8 T cells and subsequently into four differentiation subsets. About 0.13 L of peripheral blood was collected from each donor, and PBMC were isolated by Ficoll-Paque PLUS density-gradient centrifugation. Sorted cells were lysed in RLT buffer, after which RNA was extracted using a Qiagen RNeasy kit and stored at -80 degrees C.

Broad study findings and their caveats: The repertoire findings for the naive and memory subsets could not be validated against a ground truth because none was available. RNA-based TCR counts may be influenced by expression changes linked to T cell activation and differentiation. Once error correction was done, more than 90% of naive TCR sequences showed up just once, which made the naive abundance distributions much steeper than those of the memory subsets. A few larger clonotypes were found in naive repertoires, especially CD8, and these larger clonotypes were possibly memory cells re-expressing CD45RA. TCR abundance followed a power law whose exponent differed between naive and memory subsets but was consistent across the three individuals. Gini index rose and Shannon and inverse Simpson diversity fell from naive through CM, EM and EMRA in both CD4 and CD8 cells. Single alpha or beta chain sequences, rather than paired alpha/beta receptors, were used to define clonotypes.

V is reduced by 6 bases and J by 6 bases, leaving a spacing of 18 bases between them. The cysteine opens and the phenylalanine closes a CDR3 of 14 amino acids. Of all the DNA, just the CDR3 is kept, 42 bases in frame from base 1. As to this clonotype: Its binding antigen is unknown. Per-base quality was not reported, and no clone a single base away is much larger than it.

What was sequenced was naive CD8+ T cells from blood. The cell subset or site label corresponds to: naive T cells, CD45RA high CD27+. The TCR originated in a human donor in good health. Rearrangement joined TRBV12-3 or TRBV12-4 to TRBJ2-7; the D gene cannot be resolved beyond TRBD1 or TRBD2, each matching 5 bases. Here is the DNA: TGTGCCAGCAGACCGGGACCGGGCTTTGGCGAGCAGTACTTC. It codes for CASRPGPGFGEQYF.